Below, 22 T cell receptor beta chains from the same sample are listed, as sequenced in a study of cytomegalovirus exposure and HLA in healthy donors. The PCR ran on 60 Vbeta and 13 Jbeta primers. Produced via immunoSEQ multiplex PCR; TCRdb's table is partial and in-frame only. The data contain roughly 80,000 clones, 67% of them singletons. Sequences were obtained from PBMCs. The receptors here all came from a woman aged 45-65 years in good health and CMV-seropositive.

The rearrangement links TRBV5-6 to TRBJ2-1, with 9 bases lining up with TRBD2. The germline CDR1 and CDR2 sequences are SGHDT and YYEEEE. The CDR3 is 15 residues long. V gave up 2 bases and J gave up 8 bases; unmatched junction bases: 8. CDR3 region: CASSLPGLAGDEQFF. For the CDR3, the DNA is TGTGCCAGCAGCTTACCGGGACTAGCTGGTGATGAGCAGTTCTTC.

This clone came up a few times. This CDR3 is CASSLDSDRGGEKLFF. The CDR3 DNA is TGCGCCAGCAGCCTCGACTCGGACAGGGGAGGTGAAAAACTGTTTTTT. The V call is TRBV5-1, the J call TRBJ1-4; 9 bases are shared with TRBD1. Germline trimming cut 4 bases from V and 7 bases from J; bases unmatched to any gene: 11. CDR3 length: 16 residues. Germline CDR1 SGHRS, CDR2 YFSETQ. Supplemented by reference TRBV5-1 and TRBJ1-4, the full variable domain reads KAGVTQTPRYLIKTRGQQVTLSCSPISGHRSVSWYQQTPGQGLQFLFEYFSETQRNKGNFPGRFSGRQFSNSRSEMNVSTLELGDSALYLCASSLDSDRGGEKLFFGSGTQLSVL.

This clone was detected a few times. The rearrangement links TRBV5-4 to TRBJ1-6, with D unclear. Germline assignment: CDR1 SGHNT and CDR2 YYREEE (reference sequence). The CDR3 totals 16 residues. V was cut by 0 bases and J by 0 bases, with 7 bases left in between. CDR3 in DNA: TGTGCCAGCAGCTTGGCTGGGAGCTCCTATAATTCACCCCTCCACTTT. Translation gives CASSLAGSSYNSPLHF.

The chain employs TRBV7-9 and TRBJ2-1, with a weak D call TRBD2 (6 bases). The CDR3 has 13 residues. V was pared by 5 bases and J by 8 bases, with 13 bases between. CDR1 and CDR2 from the germline V gene are SEHNR and FQNEAQ (reference sequence). The CDR3 coding sequence is TGTGCCAGCAGCCCCGGGCCGGGGGATGAGCAGTTCTTC. As protein: CASSPGPGDEQFF.

The V and J genes are TRBV27 and TRBJ2-3, with a weak D call TRBD1 (5 bases). This CDR3 contains 13 residues. Germline lookup yields CDR1 MNHEY and CDR2 SMNVEV (reference sequence). Between the trimmed V and J ends, which lost 5 bases and 10 bases, there was a span of 16 bases. CDR3 bases: TGTGCCAGCAGTCTCCAGACAGTTGGGGCGCAGTATTTT. Its protein product is CASSLQTVGAQYF.

This clone has a handful of counts. The chain carries TRBV5-6 and TRBJ2-5; tentative D call: TRBD2 (6 bases). Between the trimmed V and J ends, which lost 3 bases and 1 base, there was a span of 13 bases. The CDR3 contains 15 residues. CDR1 SGHDT and CDR2 YYEEEE come from the germline V gene. The CDR3 coding sequence is TGTGCCAGCAGCTCCTCTCGGGGGTCCCAAGAGACCCAGTACTTC. The encoded protein is CASSSSRGSQETQYF.

This clone has more than one count but fewer than ten. The chain carries TRBV14 and TRBJ1-6; D remains ambiguous. CDR3 length equals 15 residues. Between the trimmed V and J ends, which lost 0 bases and 4 bases, there was a span of 7 bases. The germline V gene encodes CDR1 SGHDN and CDR2 FVKESK. CDR3 coding DNA: TGTGCCAGCAGCCAAGAAGGACTGTATAATTCACCCCTCCACTTT. This codes for CASSQEGLYNSPLHF.

CDR3 nucleotides: TGTGCCAGCAGGGTGACAGGGAACACTGAAGCTTTCTTT. This sequence encodes CASRVTGNTEAFF. This rearrangement joins TRBV27 to TRBJ1-1; TRBD1 might be the D (6 bases). Deletions cut 6 bases from V and 1 base from J, with 9 bases between. The CDR3 contains 13 residues. CDR1 and CDR2 from the germline V gene are MNHEY and SMNVEV (reference sequence).

This clone has a handful of counts. A read error may produce the germline difference seen at one junction end. The chain is built from TRBV7-9 and TRBJ1-5; 8 nucleotides line up with TRBD1. The germline V gene has CDR1 SEHNR and CDR2 FQNEAQ (reference sequence). The CDR3 runs to 16 residues. The CDR3, as DNA: TGTTCCAGCAGCTTAGTCGGACAGGGTACCGGTCAGCCCCAGCATTTT. Translation gives CSSSLVGQGTGQPQHF.

The rearrangement links TRBV5-1 to TRBJ2-5; 7 bases match TRBD1. From germline, CDR1 is SGHRS and CDR2 YFSETQ. V lost 1 base to trimming and J lost 5 bases; unmatched junction nucleotides: 2. The CDR3 has 13 amino acids. The CDR3 is CASSLTGDETQYF. In DNA form, the CDR3 reads TGCGCCAGCAGCTTGACAGGGGACGAGACCCAGTACTTC.

The chain couples TRBV5-1 to TRBJ1-5, with 7 nucleotides matching TRBD1. J gave up 3 bases and V 2 bases, and 14 bases lay outside the gene matches. This CDR3 comprises 18 residues. Per the germline V gene, CDR1 is SGHRS and CDR2 is YFSETQ. CDR3 DNA: TGCGCCAGCAGCTTACCAAACAGGGGCCCGGAGACCAATCAGCCCCAGCATTTT. Protein: CASSLPNRGPETNQPQHF.

This chain connects TRBV4-1 to TRBJ1-4; the match to TRBD1 covers 7 bases. Per germline, CDR1 MGHRA and CDR2 YSYEKL. This CDR3 comprises 14 residues. V lost 3 bases, J lost 7 bases, and 5 bases stayed unmatched. The CDR3 DNA sequence: TGCGCCAGCAGCCAGACAGGGTCCGGTGAAAAACTGTTTTTT. It specifies CASSQTGSGEKLFF.

The J gene is TRBJ1-5, the V gene TRBV28; D is undetermined. Trimming pared 6 bases from V and 1 base from J, leaving 22 bases between. CDR3 length: 18 amino acids. Looked up from germline, CDR1 is MDHEN and CDR2 is SYDVKM. The CDR3 DNA is TGTGCCAGCAGCTCACCGTGGGAGGGAGGTAAAAGCAATCAGCCCCAGCATTTT. Its translation: CASSSPWEGGKSNQPQHF.

DNA for the CDR3: TGCGCCAGCTCGGGACAGAGCTACAATCAGCCCCAGCATTTT. Translating it yields CASSGQSYNQPQHF. The rearrangement joins TRBV4-1 to TRBJ1-5; 7 bases align to TRBD1. CDR3 size: 14 residues. Trimming at V came to 8 bases and at J to 3 bases, leaving 7 bases not matched to a gene. The germline gives CDR1 MGHRA, CDR2 YSYEKL.

The chain is built from TRBV6-5 and TRBJ2-7; D ambiguous. Germline-derived CDR1 and CDR2 are MNHEY and SVGAGI. The CDR3 consists of 14 residues. V was cut by 6 bases and J by 4 bases, with 16 bases left in between. CDR3 nucleotides: TGTGCCAGCAGATCCGACTCCGTACGATACGAGCAGTACTTC. Its protein is CASRSDSVRYEQYF.

The V and J genes are TRBV5-4 and TRBJ2-7; TRBD2 matches at 12 bases. Germline V gene sequence: CDR1 SGHNT, CDR2 YYREEE (reference sequence). After removal of 7 bases from V and 6 bases from J, the junction contained 8 bases not matched to a gene. CDR3 size: 14 residues. CDR3 loop: CASQRTSGAGEQYF. CDR3 in DNA: TGTGCCAGCCAAAGGACTAGCGGGGCTGGCGAGCAGTACTTC.

The V and J genes are TRBV18 and TRBJ2-5, with D uncertain. The CDR3 is made up of 16 amino acids. The germline V and J ends were trimmed by 2 bases and 0 bases, with 13 bases remaining between them. Germline CDR1 KGHSH, CDR2 LQKENI. In DNA, the CDR3 is TGTGCCAGCTCACCAGTGGTAGCACCCAACCAAGAGACCCAGTACTTC. The encoded protein is CASSPVVAPNQETQYF.

V is TRBV7-2 and J is TRBJ2-5; TRBD2 matches 8 bases. The J call is uncertain, as TRBJ2-7 better fits the DNA end. Germline V CDR1 and CDR2: SGHTA, FQGNSA. CDR3 length equals 15 residues. CDR3 in DNA: TGTGCCAGCAGCGTCGGGAGCGGGGGTGTACGCGAGCAGTACTTC. This encodes CASSVGSGGVREQYF.

This clone showed up just a few times. The CDR3 region is CASSSDTNVLTF. DNA for the CDR3: TGTGCCAGCAGCTCGGACACTAACGTCCTGACTTTC. V and J are TRBV9 and TRBJ2-6; a possible D gene is TRBD1 (5 bases). Germline V CDR1 and CDR2: SGDLS, YYNGEE. The germline V and J ends were trimmed by 4 bases and 10 bases, with 9 bases remaining between them. The CDR3 is made up of 12 amino acids. Together with reference TRBV9 and TRBJ2-6, the CDR3 gives the full variable domain: DSGVTQTPKHLITATGQRVTLRCSPRSGDLSVYWYQQSLDQGLQFLIQYYNGEERAKGNILERFSAQQFPDLHSELNLSSLELGDSALYFCASSSDTNVLTFGAGSRLTVL.

The chain is built from TRBV9 and TRBJ2-5; D may be TRBD2 (5 bases). CDR1 and CDR2 (germline): SGDLS, YYNGEE. Trimming cost V 3 bases and J 0 bases, with 9 bases left between them. The CDR3 covers 14 residues. The CDR3 loop reads CASSAGLNQETQYF. CDR3 in DNA: TGTGCCAGCAGCGCCGGACTGAACCAAGAGACCCAGTACTTC.

The rearrangement links TRBV6-5 to TRBJ1-2, with 7 positions matching TRBD1. V shed 6 bases and J 4 bases; nucleotides not matched to a gene: 5. The CDR3 covers 13 residues. The V gene's germline CDR1 is MNHEY and CDR2 SVGAGI. CDR3 in amino acids: CASRNQGGYGYTF. DNA of the CDR3: TGTGCCAGCAGAAATCAGGGGGGCTATGGCTACACCTTC.

This clone was counted only a few times. This chain connects TRBV9 to TRBJ2-2, with 10 bases matching TRBD1. Per the germline V gene, CDR1 is SGDLS and CDR2 is YYNGEE. This CDR3 has 17 amino acids. V shed 4 bases, J shed 4 bases, and the junction held 10 bases outside the gene matches. CDR3: CASSNHPGQGFTGELFF. The CDR3 DNA reads TGTGCCAGCAGCAACCACCCGGGACAGGGGTTCACCGGGGAGCTGTTTTTT. Combining the CDR3 with reference TRBV9 and TRBJ2-2 gives the whole variable domain DSGVTQTPKHLITATGQRVTLRCSPRSGDLSVYWYQQSLDQGLQFLIQYYNGEERAKGNILERFSAQQFPDLHSELNLSSLELGDSALYFCASSNHPGQGFTGELFFGEGSRLTVL.